These 4 T cell receptor beta chains originate from one sample sequenced in a study of blood T cells in healthy people across ages. Next came a second PCR, run for roughly 6 to 11 cycles, which used a sample-barcoded 5' primer along with a J-beta primer mix. TCRdb re-analysed the 5' RACE reads in MiXCR, keeping a single row per CDR3 protein. The repertoire includes over 600,000 distinct CDR3 sequences, about 61% of them detected once, and roughly 26% sits in the top ten. The sequencing input was blood. These receptors were collected from a man aged 35 to 55 in good health.

V gene TRBV3-1 combines with J gene TRBJ2-1; D is possibly TRBD1 (5 bases). V lost 4 bases and J lost 0, with 10 bases in between. The CDR3 loop spans 15 amino acids. Germline V gene sequence: CDR1 LGHDT, CDR2 YNNKEL (reference sequence). DNA for the CDR3: TGTGCCAGCAGCCGACAGAGTCTCTCCTACAATGAGCAGTTCTTC. It is translated as CASSRQSLSYNEQFF.

This clonotype was seen just once. The V gene is TRBV4-3, the J gene TRBJ2-1, with 16 bases fitting TRBD2. V lost 3 bases, J lost 1 base, and 9 bases stayed unmatched. Germline CDR1 is LGHNA and CDR2 is YSLEER. The CDR3 is 20 residues long. The CDR3 DNA is TGCGCCAGCAGCCAGGGGGGGACTAGCGGGAGGGCCTGGTCCTACAATGAGCAGTTCTTC. Translating gives CASSQGGTSGRAWSYNEQFF.

This clonotype has a handful of counts. The chain recombines TRBV4-3 with TRBJ2-7; perhaps D is TRBD1 or TRBD2 (5 bases each). CDR1 and CDR2 (germline): LGHNA, YSLEER. The CDR3 loop spans 15 amino acids. V dropped 1 base and J dropped 4 bases, with 14 bases sitting between them. DNA for the CDR3: TGCGCCAGCAGCCAAGCGGGACCGGGGTGGTACGAGCAGTACTTC. Translated: CASSQAGPGWYEQYF.

This clonotype appeared a few times. This sequence joins TRBV4-2 and TRBJ2-1, with 9 bases identical to TRBD1. J lost 9 bases, V lost 1 base, and 13 bases had no gene match. CDR3 length equals 17 residues. Germline-derived CDR1 and CDR2 are LGHNA and YNFKEQ. CDR3 DNA sequence: TGTGCCAGCAGCCAAGGGGTGGTACAGGGGGCGGGTAGTGAGCAGTTCTTC. Its protein is CASSQGVVQGAGSEQFF.